The next 3 T cell receptor beta chains were all read from a single sample in a study of T-cell reconstitution after alpha-beta-depleted transplantation in children. Researchers prepared the TCRbeta library using unique molecular identifiers, the study reports. TCRdb fed the PCR reads into MiXCR, producing one record per CDR3 protein. The sample lists around 380,000 distinct CDR3 sequences; about 11% were seen once. The specimen was PBMCs from the stem cell graft donor, collected from the stem cell graft. These receptor sequences come from a human donor who donated a stem cell graft to a child with acute myeloid leukemia.

This clonotype appeared a few times. This chain links TRBV10-2 with TRBJ2-7; 9 positions agree with TRBD2. With V trimmed by 3 bases and J by 6 bases, 15 bases remained unmatched. Per the germline V gene, CDR1 is WSHSY and CDR2 is SAAADI. The CDR3 covers 17 residues. The CDR3 coding sequence is TGCGCCAGCAGTGACGAAGGTCCGGGACTAGCCTGGGGCGAGCAGTACTTC. The encoded protein is CASSDEGPGLAWGEQYF.

This sequence joins TRBV12-5 and TRBJ2-7; 8 bases fit TRBD2. CDR1 is LGHNT, CDR2 FRNRAP, per germline. The CDR3 is 15 amino acids. V was clipped by 4 bases and J by 1 base; unmatched bases: 6. CDR3 in DNA: TGTGCTAGTGGTTCCCCGGGGGGGGGGTCCTACGAGCAGTACTTC. It yields the protein CASGSPGGGSYEQYF.

This clonotype was seen more than once but under ten times. This rearrangement joins TRBV7-6 to TRBJ2-3, with D possibly TRBD2 on 5 matching bases. Germline V lookup: CDR1 SGHVS, CDR2 FNYEAQ. Trimming shortened V by 3 bases and J by 4 bases, and 14 bases separated the two germline ends. The CDR3 is 15 amino acids. CDR3 region: CASSFEASTADTQYF. The DNA for the CDR3 is TGTGCCAGCAGCTTTGAGGCTAGCACCGCAGATACGCAGTATTTT.